A selection of T cell receptor beta chains follows, all from one sample in a study of T-cell memory formation after mild COVID-19. In TCRdb, the 5' RACE reads were re-called with MiXCR into one record per CDR3 protein. The sample carries fewer than 650,000 distinct CDR3 sequences, roughly a fifth recorded once. Material: PBMCs or a T cell subset sorted from them (not recorded which). These TCRs come from an adult woman who had mild COVID-19 (a few samples of this study predate the infection). Cell type and time point are not known. The CDR3 runs from the conserved cysteine through the conserved F or W. The D gene is left open where the match is weak. Size values are once, few and many counts, or a class for expanded clones, and some rows have none.

V	D	J	size	DNA	CDR3
TRBV9	.	TRBJ2-7	few	TGTGCCAGCAGCAAGGGCGGAACCTACGAGCAGTACTTC	CASSKGGTYEQYF
TRBV20-1	TRBD1	TRBJ1-1	.	TGCAGTGCTAGACCGGACAGGGGGGGAGGTGAAGCTTTCTTT	CSARPDRGGGEAFF
TRBV7-9	.	TRBJ1-2	.	TGTGCCAGTCGGGACATTCCTTATGGCTACACCTTC	CASRDIPYGYTF
TRBV6-5	TRBD1	TRBJ1-2	.	TGTGCCAGTAAACAGGGGGGAGAGATCGGTGACTATGGCTACACCTTC	CASKQGGEIGDYGYTF
TRBV3-1	.	TRBJ1-3	many	TGTGCCAGCAGCCCTAATGCCGGCCGGGACACTGGAAACACCATATATTTT	CASSPNAGRDTGNTIYF
TRBV4-3	TRBD1	TRBJ2-2	.	TGCGCCAGCAGCCAAGTGACAGGGGCAGGACACGGGGAGCTGTTTTTT	CASSQVTGAGHGELFF
TRBV3-1	.	TRBJ2-7	few	TGTGCCAGCAGCCGAGGCCGGGGAGGATACGAGCAGTACTTC	CASSRGRGGYEQYF
TRBV19	.	TRBJ2-7	few	TGTGCCAGTAGTATCTCCCGGGCCTACGAGCAGTACTTC	CASSISRAYEQYF
TRBV2	TRBD2	TRBJ2-3	.	TGTGCCAGCAGATCCGGGAGGGAAAGCACAGATACGCAGTATTTT	CASRSGRESTDTQYF
TRBV20-1	TRBD1	TRBJ2-7	few	TGCAGTGCTAGATCGGGACAGCTTCAGTACTTC	CSARSGQLQYF
TRBV11-2	.	TRBJ2-5	few	TGTGCCAGCAGCTTATACCGGGGAGGAGAGACCCAGTACTTC	CASSLYRGGETQYF
TRBV7-2	.	TRBJ2-2	few	TGTGCCAGCAGCCCGACTCCTCAGATAACCGGGGAGCTGTTTTTT	CASSPTPQITGELFF
TRBV27	.	TRBJ2-5	few	TGTGCCAGCAGCCCATACCTGAGGACCCAAGAGACCCAGTACTTC	CASSPYLRTQETQYF
TRBV18	.	TRBJ2-1	few	TGTGCCAGCGCCACCCCGGCCTCCTACCACAATGAGCAGTTCTTC	CASATPASYHNEQFF
TRBV5-6	.	TRBJ2-3	few	TGTGCCAGCAGCTTGACAGGGAGGACAGATACGCAGTATTTT	CASSLTGRTDTQYF
TRBV7-3	TRBD2	TRBJ2-7	few	TGTGCCAGCAGCTTAGAACTAGCGGGAGGTTACGAGCAGTACTTC	CASSLELAGGYEQYF
TRBV15	.	TRBJ2-7	.	TGTGCCACCAGCAGAGATCCGGGACTCCTATCCTACGAGCAGTACTTC	CATSRDPGLLSYEQYF
TRBV10-2	.	TRBJ2-1	few	TGCGCCAGCAGTGAGTATGCACAGGGAGTCTACAATGAGCAGTTCTTC	CASSEYAQGVYNEQFF
TRBV12-3/TRBV12-4	TRBD2	TRBJ2-5	.	TGTGCCAGCAGAGGCGGGGACAGCGGGGGGGGAGAGACCCAGTACTTC	CASRGGDSGGGETQYF
TRBV9	.	TRBJ2-5	.	TGTGCCAGCAGCGCCGATCCGAGGACCCAGTACTTC	CASSADPRTQYF
TRBV7-6	TRBD2	TRBJ2-5	.	TGTGCCAGCAGCTTAAGGTCGGGGGGGCAAGAGACCCAGTACTTC	CASSLRSGGQETQYF
TRBV7-7	.	TRBJ2-5	.	TGTGCTAGCAGCTTAGGGCAGGGGTTGACGACCCAAGAGACCCAGTACTTC	CASSLGQGLTTQETQYF
TRBV12-3/TRBV12-4	.	TRBJ1-4	.	TGTGCCAGCAGTGCTACGGGGGCCGGTAATGAAAAACTGTTTTTT	CASSATGAGNEKLFF
TRBV5-6	.	TRBJ2-2	.	TGTGCCAGCAGCCGAAGGATTCTGGGAAAGAACACCGGGGAGCTGTTTTTT	CASSRRILGKNTGELFF
TRBV12-3/TRBV12-4	.	TRBJ2-3	.	TGTGCCAGCCGGAGGGGGGCGAGGACAGATACGCAGTATTTT	CASRRGARTDTQYF
TRBV6-6	TRBD1	TRBJ1-1	few	TGTGCCAGCCGAGAACAGGGGAAAAACACTGAAGCTTTCTTT	CASREQGKNTEAFF
TRBV2	.	TRBJ1-1	.	TGTGCCAGCAGTTCGTACGGTGGGGACACTGAAGCTTTCTTT	CASSSYGGDTEAFF
TRBV12-3/TRBV12-4	.	TRBJ2-2	few	TGTGCCAGCAGTGTGCAGGGGCCCACCGGGGAGCTGTTTTTT	CASSVQGPTGELFF
TRBV7-9	TRBD1	TRBJ1-1	.	TGTGCCAGCAGTCCAAGGTTGGGTCAGGGGGCCGGGAACACTGAAGCTTTCTTT	CASSPRLGQGAGNTEAFF
TRBV2	TRBD2	TRBJ2-4	.	TGTGCCAGCAGTGTAGAAGGTGCGGGGGTAGGCATTCAGTACTTC	CASSVEGAGVGIQYF
TRBV20-1	.	TRBJ1-1	few	TGCAGTGCTAGGATCACCTGGGACACCATGAACACTGAAGCTTTCTTT	CSARITWDTMNTEAFF
TRBV20-1	TRBD2	TRBJ2-1	few	TGCAGTGCCAACAGAGCGGGGGGGCGCAATGAGCAGTTCTTC	CSANRAGGRNEQFF
TRBV29-1	.	TRBJ1-2	.	TGCAGCGTGAGACAGGAGGGGTATGGCTACACCTTC	CSVRQEGYGYTF
TRBV9	.	TRBJ2-3	few	TGTGCCAGCAGCGTCCGGGACCCCAGAGATACGCAGTATTTT	CASSVRDPRDTQYF
TRBV5-1	.	TRBJ2-3	few	TGCGCCAGCAGAGTCGTGGGACCTAGGACAGATACGCAGTATTTT	CASRVVGPRTDTQYF
TRBV11-2	.	TRBJ1-3	.	TGTGCCAGCAACCTATTGGACTCTGGAAACACCATATATTTT	CASNLLDSGNTIYF
TRBV7-9	TRBD2	TRBJ2-7	.	TGTGCCATCAGCTTGGATCCTAGCGGAACCTACGAGCAGTACTTC	CAISLDPSGTYEQYF
TRBV7-9	.	TRBJ2-1	few	TGTGCCAGCAGTTTAGGGTCCGGTGCGGGCAATGAGCAGTTCTTC	CASSLGSGAGNEQFF
TRBV5-6	.	TRBJ1-4	.	TGTGCCAGCAGCTTTCTCGATGAAAAACTGTTTTTT	CASSFLDEKLFF
TRBV4-1	.	TRBJ1-3	few	TGCGCCAGCAGCCAAGACGTGGCCAGGGGCCCTGGAAACACCATATATTTT	CASSQDVARGPGNTIYF
TRBV15	TRBD2	TRBJ2-7	.	TGTGCCACCAGCAGTAAGCGGGAGGGCCAGTACGAGCAGTACTTC	CATSSKREGQYEQYF
TRBV2	TRBD2	TRBJ2-5	few	TGTGCCAGCAGGAGACCCCTTGAGCAGCGGGGGGGCCGAGATGAGACCCAGTACTTC	CASRRPLEQRGGRDETQYF
TRBV27	.	TRBJ2-5	few	TGTGCCAGCAGTTTCGGGGGCCCCGGGGTGACCCAGTACTTC	CASSFGGPGVTQYF
TRBV7-9	.	TRBJ2-3	few	TGTGCCAGCAGCTTATTCGAGCGGGCAACGAGCACAGATACGCAGTATTTT	CASSLFERATSTDTQYF
TRBV15	TRBD1	TRBJ1-4	once	TGTGCCACCAGCAGAGCCCCGGACAGGGTTGAAAAACTGTTTTTT	CATSRAPDRVEKLFF
TRBV20-1	.	TRBJ2-4	.	TGCAGTGCTAGGAGTAGAGGGGATCTAGCCAAAAACATTCAGTACTTC	CSARSRGDLAKNIQYF
TRBV5-1	.	TRBJ2-1	few	TGCGCCAGCAGCGAAAATTTAGCTCTCTCCTACAATGAGCAGTTCTTC	CASSENLALSYNEQFF
TRBV24-1	TRBD1	TRBJ2-2	few	TGTGCCACCAGGGACAGGGTTAACACCGGGGAGCTGTTTTTT	CATRDRVNTGELFF
TRBV7-2	TRBD1	TRBJ1-3	.	TGTGCCAGCGTCCGGGACAGGGCTGGAAACACCATATATTTT	CASVRDRAGNTIYF
TRBV24-1	TRBD1	TRBJ2-5	.	TGTGCCACCAGTGATTTCACAGGGGGCGTGGAGGAGACCCAGTACTTC	CATSDFTGGVEETQYF